This TCR beta chain was recovered during a study of early T cells in non-severe SARS-CoV-2 infection. The length of the CDR3 is 16 residues. Germline V gene sequence: CDR1 LNHNV, CDR2 YYDKDF (reference sequence). Trimming left V 0 bases short and J 7 bases short, with 18 bases between. TCRdb fed the 5' RACE reads into MiXCR, producing one record per CDR3 protein. The sample has roughly 45,000 distinct CDR3 sequences; around 6.4% are singletons. Many counts were recorded for this clonotype. Sequencing was performed on whole blood, taken at baseline. The rearrangement links TRBV15 to TRBJ1-2, with D possibly TRBD1 on 5 matching bases. The sequence was collected from an adult who was a healthcare worker with PCR-confirmed SARS-CoV-2 infection or an uninfected control (not recorded which). The CDR3 nucleotides read TGTGCCACCAGCAGAGATGGGGGGACTCTTTTAGGTGGCTACACCTTC. It codes for CATSRDGGTLLGGYTF. The complete variable domain, with remaining parts taken from reference TRBV15 and TRBJ1-2, reads DAMVIQNPRYQVTQFGKPVTLSCSQTLNHNVMYWYQQKSSQAPKLLFHYYDKDFNNEADTPDNFQSRRPNTSFCFLDIRSPGLGDTAMYLCATSRDGGTLLGGYTFGSGTRLTVV.